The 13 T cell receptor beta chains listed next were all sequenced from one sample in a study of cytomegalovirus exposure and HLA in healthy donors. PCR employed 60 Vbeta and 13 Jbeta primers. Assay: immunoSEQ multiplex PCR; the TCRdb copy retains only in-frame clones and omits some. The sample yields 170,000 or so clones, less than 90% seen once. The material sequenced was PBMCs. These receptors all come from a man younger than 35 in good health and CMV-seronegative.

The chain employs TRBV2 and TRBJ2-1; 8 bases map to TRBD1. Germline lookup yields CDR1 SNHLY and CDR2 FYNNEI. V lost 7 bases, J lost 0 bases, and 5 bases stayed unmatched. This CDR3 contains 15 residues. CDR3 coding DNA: TGTGCCAGCACTACCGGGACAGGCTCCTACAATGAGCAGTTCTTC. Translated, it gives CASTTGTGSYNEQFF.

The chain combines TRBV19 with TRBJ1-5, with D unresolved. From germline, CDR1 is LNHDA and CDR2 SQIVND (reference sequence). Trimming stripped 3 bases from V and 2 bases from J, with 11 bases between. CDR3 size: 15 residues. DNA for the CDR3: TGTGCCAGTAGTATTCTCTCGGTACGCAATCAGCCCCAGCATTTT. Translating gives CASSILSVRNQPQHF.

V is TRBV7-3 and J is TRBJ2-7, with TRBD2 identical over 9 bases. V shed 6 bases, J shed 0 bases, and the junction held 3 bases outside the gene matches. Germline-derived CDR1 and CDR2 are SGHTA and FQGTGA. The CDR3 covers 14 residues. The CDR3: CASSISGSSYEQYF. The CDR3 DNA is TGTGCCAGCAGTATTAGCGGGAGCTCCTACGAGCAGTACTTC.

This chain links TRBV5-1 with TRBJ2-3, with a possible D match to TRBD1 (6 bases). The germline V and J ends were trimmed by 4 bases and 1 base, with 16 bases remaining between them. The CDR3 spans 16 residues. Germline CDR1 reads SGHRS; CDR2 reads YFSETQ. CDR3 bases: TGCGCCAGCAGCCCAGGGGAACCAGCCCGCACAGATACGCAGTATTTT. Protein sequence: CASSPGEPARTDTQYF.

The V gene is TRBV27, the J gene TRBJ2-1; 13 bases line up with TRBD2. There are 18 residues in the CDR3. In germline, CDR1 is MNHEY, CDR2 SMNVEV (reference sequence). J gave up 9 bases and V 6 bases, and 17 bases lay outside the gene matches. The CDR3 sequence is CASSLSNGLAGVPSEQFF. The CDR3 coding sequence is TGTGCCAGCAGCCTAAGCAACGGACTAGCGGGAGTTCCGAGTGAGCAGTTCTTC.

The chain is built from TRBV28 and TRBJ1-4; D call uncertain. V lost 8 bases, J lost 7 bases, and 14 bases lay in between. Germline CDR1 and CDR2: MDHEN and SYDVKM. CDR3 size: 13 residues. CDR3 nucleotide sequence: TGTGCCAGCGTGGGAGCCTTACGTGAAAAACTGTTTTTT. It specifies CASVGALREKLFF.

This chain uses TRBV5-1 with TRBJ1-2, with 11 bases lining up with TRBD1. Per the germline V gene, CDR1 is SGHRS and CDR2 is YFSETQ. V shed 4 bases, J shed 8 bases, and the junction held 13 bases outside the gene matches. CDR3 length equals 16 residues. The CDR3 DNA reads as TGCGCCAGCAGCCACCTCCTAGGACAGGGGGCACGAGGCTACACCTTC. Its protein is CASSHLLGQGARGYTF. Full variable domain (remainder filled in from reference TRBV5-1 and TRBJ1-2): KAGVTQTPRYLIKTRGQQVTLSCSPISGHRSVSWYQQTPGQGLQFLFEYFSETQRNKGNFPGRFSGRQFSNSRSEMNVSTLELGDSALYLCASSHLLGQGARGYTFGSGTRLTVV.

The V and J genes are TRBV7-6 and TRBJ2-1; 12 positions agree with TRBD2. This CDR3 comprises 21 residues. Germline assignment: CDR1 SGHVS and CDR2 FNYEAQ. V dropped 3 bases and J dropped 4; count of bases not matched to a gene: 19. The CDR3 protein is CASSFPRVGGRGTSGYNEQFF. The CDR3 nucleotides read TGTGCCAGCAGCTTCCCCCGCGTGGGAGGGAGGGGGACTAGCGGGTACAATGAGCAGTTCTTC.

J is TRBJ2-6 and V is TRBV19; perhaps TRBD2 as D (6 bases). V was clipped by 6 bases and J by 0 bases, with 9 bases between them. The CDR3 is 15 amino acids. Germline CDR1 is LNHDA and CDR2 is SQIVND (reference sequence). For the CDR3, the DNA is TGTGCCAGTAGCGGGGGTTTCTCTGGGGCCAACGTCCTGACTTTC. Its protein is CASSGGFSGANVLTF.

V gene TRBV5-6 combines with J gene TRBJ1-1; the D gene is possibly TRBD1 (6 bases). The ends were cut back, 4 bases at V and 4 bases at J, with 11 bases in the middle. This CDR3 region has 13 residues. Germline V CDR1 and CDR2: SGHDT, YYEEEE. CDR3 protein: CASSRGGVTEAFF. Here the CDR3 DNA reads TGTGCCAGCAGCCGAGGGGGGGTCACTGAAGCTTTCTTT.

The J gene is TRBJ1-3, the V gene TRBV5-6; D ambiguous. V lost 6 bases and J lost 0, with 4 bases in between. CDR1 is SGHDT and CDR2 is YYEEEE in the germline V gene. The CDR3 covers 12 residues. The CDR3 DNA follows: TGTGCCAGCACCCACTCTGGAAACACCATATATTTT. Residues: CASTHSGNTIYF.

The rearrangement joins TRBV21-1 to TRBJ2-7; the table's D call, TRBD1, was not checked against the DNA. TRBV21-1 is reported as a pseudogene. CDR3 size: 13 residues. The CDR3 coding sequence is TGTGCCAGCAGCACTAACAGGGCCCAGCTAAAGTACTTC. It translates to CASSTNRAQLKYF.

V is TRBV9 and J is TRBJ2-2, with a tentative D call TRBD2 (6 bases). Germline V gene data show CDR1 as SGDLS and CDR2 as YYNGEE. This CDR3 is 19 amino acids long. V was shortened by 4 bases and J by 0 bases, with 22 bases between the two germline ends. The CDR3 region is CASSPFLGLGGANTGELFF. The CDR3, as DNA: TGTGCCAGCAGCCCCTTCCTGGGTTTGGGAGGCGCGAACACCGGGGAGCTGTTTTTT.